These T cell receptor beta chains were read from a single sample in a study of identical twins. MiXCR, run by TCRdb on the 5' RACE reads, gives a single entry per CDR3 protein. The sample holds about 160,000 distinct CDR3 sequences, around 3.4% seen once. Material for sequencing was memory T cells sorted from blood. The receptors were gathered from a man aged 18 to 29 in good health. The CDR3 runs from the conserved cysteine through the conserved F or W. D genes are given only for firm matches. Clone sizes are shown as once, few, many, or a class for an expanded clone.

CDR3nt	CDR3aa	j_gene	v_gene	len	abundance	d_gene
TGTGCCAGCAGTGAAGTCTCTGGAAACACCATATATTTT	CASSEVSGNTIYF	TRBJ1-3	TRBV28	13	many	-
TGCAGTGCTCCATGGGCTGGACAGGCCTACGAGCAGTACTTC	CSAPWAGQAYEQYF	TRBJ2-7	TRBV20-1	14	many	TRBD1
TGTGCCAGCAGCCCAGGACTAGCGGAAGGTGGAGAGCAGTTCTTC	CASSPGLAEGGEQFF	TRBJ2-1	TRBV11-2	15	many	TRBD2
TGTGCCAGCAAGGACCGGGGCACCGGGGAGCTGTTTTTT	CASKDRGTGELFF	TRBJ2-2	TRBV12-3/TRBV12-4	13	many	-
TGTGCCAGCTCACAGACACAGGGGCTGAACACTGAAGCTTTCTTT	CASSQTQGLNTEAFF	TRBJ1-1	TRBV18	15	few	TRBD1
TGTGCCAGTAGTATGCAGGGCGCAGGGGAGACCCAGTACTTC	CASSMQGAGETQYF	TRBJ2-5	TRBV19	14	few	-
TGCAGTGCTAGACAACGGGGGTCGGGGAATTCACCCCTCCACTTT	CSARQRGSGNSPLHF	TRBJ1-6	TRBV20-1	15	many	-
TGTGCCATCGGTAAACTAGCGGGGACTTACAATGAGCAGTTCTTC	CAIGKLAGTYNEQFF	TRBJ2-1	TRBV10-3	15	many	TRBD2
TGCAGTGCTAGACAGGTGGAGCTCGGCTACACCTTC	CSARQVELGYTF	TRBJ1-2	TRBV20-1	12	many	-
TGTGCCACCAGCAGAGATCGTCAGGGACGTACCTTC	CATSRDRQGRTF	TRBJ1-2	TRBV15	12	many	-
TGTGCCAGCAGCTTATCAGGGGCCGGCGCAGAGACCCAGTACTTC	CASSLSGAGAETQYF	TRBJ2-5	TRBV7-7	15	many	-
TGTGCCTGGAGTAGCGGGAGGCCTGAGCAGTTCTTC	CAWSSGRPEQFF	TRBJ2-1	TRBV30	12	many	TRBD2
TGTGCCACCTTAGGGCCAACGAACACCGGGGAGCTGTTTTTT	CATLGPTNTGELFF	TRBJ2-2	TRBV7-2	14	many	-